The T cell receptor beta chain under discussion was sequenced for a study of blood T cell repertoires in COVID-19. Study-wide context: Researchers got acute and convalescent COVID-19 samples from the United States, Italy and Spain. From T cells, B-cell-depleted T cells, or PBMCs came the material, which was cDNA or gDNA.

CDR1 is LGHDT and CDR2 is YNNKEL in the germline V gene (reference sequence). V was clipped by 5 bases and J by 5 bases; unmatched bases: 4. This CDR3 region has 13 residues. All enrollees were about 18 to 100 years old and from about two dozen US areas. Resolution of symptoms, clearance, or two negative PCRs was present in recovered Cohort 3 donors. Produced via immunoSEQ multiplex PCR; TCRdb's table is partial and in-frame only. The top ten hold over 10% of the sample, which has 150,000 or so clones, approximately 88% seen once. The receptor comes from a woman aged 60 to 75 who had recovered from COVID-19. This chain links TRBV3-1 (or the pseudogene TRBV3-2) with TRBJ1-1, with 8 bases aligning to TRBD1. The sequenced material came from PBMCs or T cells enriched from blood (not recorded which). The CDR3 is CASSSRQGTEAFF. CDR3 in DNA: TGTGCCAGCAGCTCACGACAGGGGACTGAAGCTTTCTTT.